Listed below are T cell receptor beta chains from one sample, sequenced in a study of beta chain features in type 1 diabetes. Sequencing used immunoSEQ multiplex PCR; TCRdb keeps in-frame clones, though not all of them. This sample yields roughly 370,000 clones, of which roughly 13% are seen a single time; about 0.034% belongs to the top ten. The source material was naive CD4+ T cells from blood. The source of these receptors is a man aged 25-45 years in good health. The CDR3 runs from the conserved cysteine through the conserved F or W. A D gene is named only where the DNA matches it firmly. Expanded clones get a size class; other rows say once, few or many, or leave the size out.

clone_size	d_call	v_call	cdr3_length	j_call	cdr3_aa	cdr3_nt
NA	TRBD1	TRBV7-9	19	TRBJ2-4	CASSPDRGWGVLAKNIQYF	TGTGCCAGCAGCCCCGACAGGGGTTGGGGCGTCCTAGCCAAAAACATTCAGTACTTC
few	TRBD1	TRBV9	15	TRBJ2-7	CASSRGQGALYEQYF	TGTGCCAGCAGCCGCGGACAGGGGGCATTATACGAGCAGTACTTC
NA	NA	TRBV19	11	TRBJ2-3	CASSAVDTQYF	TGTGCCAGTAGTGCAGTAGATACGCAGTATTTT
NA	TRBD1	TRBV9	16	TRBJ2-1	CASSVAPRQGVNEQFF	TGTGCCAGCAGCGTAGCCCCGCGGCAGGGGGTCAATGAGCAGTTCTTC
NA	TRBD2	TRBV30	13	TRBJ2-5	CASVTGGGETQYF	TGTGCCTCGGTAACGGGAGGGGGAGAGACCCAGTACTTC
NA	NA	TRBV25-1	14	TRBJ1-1	CASSETGIYTEAFF	TGTGCCAGCAGTGAAACAGGGATTTACACTGAAGCTTTCTTT
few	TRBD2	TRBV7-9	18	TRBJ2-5	CASSFPRFQRESQETQYF	TGTGCCAGCAGCTTCCCTAGATTCCAGCGGGAGAGCCAAGAGACCCAGTACTTC
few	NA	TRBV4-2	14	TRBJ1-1	CASSVGTVNTEAFF	TGTGCCAGCAGTGTCGGCACGGTGAACACTGAAGCTTTCTTT
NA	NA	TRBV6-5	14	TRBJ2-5	CASSYSVLQETQYF	TGTGCCAGCAGTTACTCGGTACTTCAAGAGACCCAGTACTTC
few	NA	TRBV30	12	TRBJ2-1	CAASEGGDEQFF	TGTGCCGCCAGTGAGGGGGGCGATGAGCAGTTCTTC
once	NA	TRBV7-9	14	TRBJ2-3	CASTPTGSTDTQYF	TGTGCCAGCACACCAACGGGAAGCACAGATACGCAGTATTTT
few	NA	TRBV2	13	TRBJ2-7	CASRKTTGYEQYF	TGTGCCAGCAGAAAAACGACGGGCTACGAGCAGTACTTC
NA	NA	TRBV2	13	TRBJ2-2	CASGTGYTGELFF	TGTGCCAGCGGGACTGGTTACACCGGGGAGCTGTTTTTT
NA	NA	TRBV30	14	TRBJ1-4	CAWSHRATNEKLFF	TGTGCCTGGAGCCACAGAGCAACTAATGAAAAACTGTTTTTT
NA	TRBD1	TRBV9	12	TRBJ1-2	CASTGTGYGYTF	TGTGCCAGCACCGGGACAGGTTATGGCTACACCTTC
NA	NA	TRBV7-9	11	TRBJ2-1	CASTSDTRRFF	TGTGCCAGCACCTCCGACACCAGGCGTTTCTTC
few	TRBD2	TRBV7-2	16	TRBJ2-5	CASSPLAGEVQETQYF	TGTGCCAGCAGCCCCTTAGCGGGAGAAGTGCAAGAGACCCAGTACTTC
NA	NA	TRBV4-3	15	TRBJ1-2	CASSQDSKANYGYTF	TGCGCCAGCAGCCAAGATTCTAAGGCTAACTATGGCTACACCTTC
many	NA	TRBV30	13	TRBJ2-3	CAWSVQVADTQYF	TGTGCCTGGAGTGTTCAGGTCGCAGATACGCAGTATTTT
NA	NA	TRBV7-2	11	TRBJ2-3	CASSNTDTQYF	TGTGCCAGCAGTAATACGGATACGCAGTATTTT
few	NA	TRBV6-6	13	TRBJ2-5	CASTSGIWETQYF	TGTGCCAGCACCTCGGGCATTTGGGAGACCCAGTACTTC
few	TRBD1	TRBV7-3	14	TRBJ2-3	CASSGTGGTDTQYF	TGTGCCAGCAGCGGGACAGGGGGCACAGATACGCAGTATTTT
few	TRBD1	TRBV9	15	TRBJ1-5	CASSSGTGGFQPQHF	TGTGCCAGCAGCTCCGGGACAGGGGGCTTTCAGCCCCAGCATTTT
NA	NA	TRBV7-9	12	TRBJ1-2	CASTRDSYGYTF	TGTGCCAGCACCAGGGACTCCTATGGCTACACCTTC
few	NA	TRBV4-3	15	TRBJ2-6	CASSQGRAGANVLTF	TGCGCCAGCAGCCAAGGAAGGGCTGGGGCCAACGTCCTGACTTTC
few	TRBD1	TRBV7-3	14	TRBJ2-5	CASSSTTGLETQYF	TGTGCCAGCAGCTCGACGACAGGGTTAGAGACCCAGTACTTC
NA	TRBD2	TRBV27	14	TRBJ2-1	CASSQGTSGSVQFF	TGTGCCAGCAGTCAGGGGACTAGCGGGAGCGTGCAGTTCTTC
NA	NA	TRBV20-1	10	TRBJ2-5	CSAGGETQYF	TGCAGTGCTGGAGGGGAGACCCAGTACTTC